This T cell receptor beta chain was documented in a study of T-cell reconstitution after alpha-beta-depleted transplantation in children. Whole-study results and caveats: Where some patients showed high TCRbeta diversity at day 60, it came from recipient T cells and thymic progenitors that had survived.

During its preparation, the TCRbeta library received unique molecular identifiers. TCRdb used MiXCR to reprocess the PCR reads, holding one entry per CDR3 protein. The repertoire holds a few hundred thousand distinct CDR3 sequences, around 10% seen once, with about a quarter in the top ten. Germline V lookup: CDR1 DFQATT, CDR2 SNEGSKA (reference sequence). Deletions cut 4 bases from V and 5 bases from J, with 14 bases between. This CDR3 contains 13 residues. Ten or more counts support this clonotype. What it binds is not known. The sequencing used peripheral blood, collected 180 days after TCRalphabeta/CD19-depleted stem cell transplant. V is TRBV20-1 and J is TRBJ2-5; a possible D gene is TRBD1 (6 bases). The TCR originated in a male patient aged 2 to 9 who had a stem cell transplant for chronic granulomatous disease, so the T cells may come from the graft donor. This CDR3 is CSAKTTGWETQYF. CDR3 sequence (DNA): TGCAGTGCTAAAACAACAGGGTGGGAGACCCAGTACTTC.